Each of the 19 T cell receptor beta chains below was sequenced from the same sample in a study of OX40 agonist ivuxolimab in advanced cancers. Sequencing used immunoSEQ multiplex PCR; TCRdb keeps in-frame clones, though not all of them. The top ten clones hold 1.5% to 2% of a sample with roughly 80,000 clones, about 81% of them seen once. The source material was CD4+ or CD8+ T cells sorted from blood, sampled in a trial of the OX40 agonist ivuxolimab. These TCRs come from an adult with an advanced solid tumor such as melanoma, head and neck, liver or kidney cancer.

This chain links TRBV7-9 with TRBJ2-1; a possible D gene is TRBD2 (5 bases). CDR3 length: 15 residues. Germline V lookup: CDR1 SEHNR, CDR2 FQNEAQ (reference sequence). The V end was cut by 4 bases, the J end by 4 bases, with 14 bases between. In DNA, the CDR3 is TGTGCCAGCAGCTCAACGTACGGGGAGTACAATGAGCAGTTCTTC. Translating gives CASSSTYGEYNEQFF.

This sequence joins TRBV5-1 and TRBJ2-7; 12 nucleotides agree with TRBD1. CDR1 is SGHRS, CDR2 YFSETQ, per germline. V lost 0 bases to trimming and J lost 6 bases; unmatched junction nucleotides: 10. The CDR3 is 17 amino acids. Here the CDR3 reads CASSLGRLGTGGSEQYF. CDR3 sequence (DNA): TGCGCCAGCAGCTTGGGGAGGTTGGGGACAGGGGGCTCCGAGCAGTACTTC.

The CDR3 region is CASSLGGSQGGYTF. For the CDR3, the DNA is TGCGCCAGCAGCTTGGGAGGCAGCCAAGGGGGCTACACCTTC. V and J are TRBV5-1 and TRBJ1-2; no clear D gene. V lost 0 bases, J lost 8 bases, and 14 bases lay in between. The CDR3 length is 14 residues. The germline gives CDR1 SGHRS, CDR2 YFSETQ.

This sequence joins TRBV28 and TRBJ2-7; D ambiguous. CDR1 is MDHEN, CDR2 SYDVKM, per germline. The CDR3 runs 12 residues. V lost 6 bases to trimming and J lost 2 bases, with 8 bases between them. The CDR3 protein is CASRSITYEQYF. DNA of the CDR3: TGTGCCAGCAGATCTATAACCTACGAGCAGTACTTC.

This clone was observed once. The V call is TRBV9, the J call TRBJ1-6, with D possibly TRBD1 on 5 matching bases. The ends were cut back, 5 bases at V and 7 bases at J, with 16 bases in the middle. The CDR3 is 15 residues long. CDR1 is SGDLS, CDR2 YYNGEE, per germline. The CDR3 reads CASSSVGTANSPLHF. In nucleotides, the CDR3 is TGTGCCAGCAGTAGCGTCGGGACGGCCAATTCACCCCTCCACTTT. The full variable domain, in which reference TRBV9 and TRBJ1-6 provide the parts outside the CDR3, is DSGVTQTPKHLITATGQRVTLRCSPRSGDLSVYWYQQSLDQGLQFLIQYYNGEERAKGNILERFSAQQFPDLHSELNLSSLELGDSALYFCASSSVGTANSPLHFGNGTRLTVT.

The chain uses TRBV7-9 and TRBJ1-3; D gene ambiguous. Germline V gene sequence: CDR1 SEHNR, CDR2 FQNEAQ (reference sequence). The V and J ends lost 5 bases and 0 bases respectively, with 8 bases between them. The length of the CDR3 is 14 residues. The CDR3 DNA reads as TGTGCCAGCAGCCGGACGGACTCTGGAAACACCATATATTTT. Its translation is CASSRTDSGNTIYF.

V and J are TRBV28 and TRBJ2-3; TRBD1 is a possible D gene (6 bases). Per germline, CDR1 MDHEN and CDR2 SYDVKM. The CDR3 is 14 amino acids. The germline V and J ends were trimmed by 3 bases and 0 bases, with 7 bases remaining between them. The DNA of the CDR3 is TGTGCCAGCAGTTTCGGACAGAGCACAGATACGCAGTATTTT. Amino acids: CASSFGQSTDTQYF. The variable domain in full, completed from reference TRBV28 and TRBJ2-3, reads DVKVTQSSRYLVKRTGEKVFLECVQDMDHENMFWYRQDPGLGLRLIYFSYDVKMKEKGDIPEGYSVSREKKERFSLILESASTNQTSMYLCASSFGQSTDTQYFGPGTRLTVL.

This clone was seen a handful of times. The V and J genes are TRBV4-1 and TRBJ1-1; possibly TRBD1 for D (5 bases). Germline loops: CDR1 MGHRA, CDR2 YSYEKL. The CDR3 has 14 amino acids. Trimming pared 3 bases from V and 11 bases from J, leaving 19 bases between. In DNA, the CDR3 is TGCGCCAGCAGCCAGGGGTCCCCAGGGCTGGAGGCTTTCTTT. This codes for CASSQGSPGLEAFF.

The chain links TRBV5-6 to TRBJ2-1; tentatively, D is TRBD2 (5 bases). The CDR3 covers 16 residues. V gave up 2 bases and J gave up 0 bases, with 12 bases separating them. Germline assignment: CDR1 SGHDT and CDR2 YYEEEE. CDR3 sequence (DNA): TGTGCCAGCAGCTTTTCCCAGCGGAGCTCCTACAATGAGCAGTTCTTC. Its protein product is CASSFSQRSSYNEQFF.

The gene calls are TRBV27 and TRBJ2-1; D unresolved. In germline, CDR1 is MNHEY, CDR2 SMNVEV (reference sequence). V was clipped by 3 bases and J by 2 bases, with 14 bases between them. The CDR3 extends over 16 amino acids. The CDR3 DNA sequence: TGTGCCAGCAGTTTCGTTGGCAGTGGAACCTACAATGAGCAGTTCTTC. Its translation is CASSFVGSGTYNEQFF.

The rearrangement uses TRBV28 and TRBJ2-6; a possible D gene is TRBD1 (5 bases). Germline CDR1 MDHEN, CDR2 SYDVKM. V lost 9 bases and J 5 bases, leaving 20 bases between the germline ends. The CDR3 is 16 amino acids. CDR3 sequence (DNA): TGTGCCAGGAAGGACCACGCCAGGGCTCGGGCCAACGTCCTGACTTTC. It specifies CARKDHARARANVLTF.

This chain connects TRBV2 to TRBJ1-5, with 10 bases fitting TRBD1. Losses at the gene ends were 6 bases for V and 6 bases for J; bases not matched to a gene: 8. Germline V lookup: CDR1 SNHLY, CDR2 FYNNEI. The CDR3 consists of 15 residues. As DNA, the CDR3 is TGTGCCAGCAGGGGGCGACAGGGGGCAATTCAGCCCCAGCATTTT. Amino acids: CASRGRQGAIQPQHF.

The CDR3 spells CASSVRPTEETQYF. CDR3 sequence (DNA): TGTGCCAGCAGTGTACGGCCAACCGAAGAGACCCAGTACTTC. The chain couples TRBV6-1 to TRBJ2-5; the D is unclear. Germline V lookup: CDR1 MNHNS, CDR2 SASEGT. Trimming left V 4 bases short and J 3 bases short, with 12 bases between. CDR3 length equals 14 residues.

This clone was seen more than once but under ten times. The chain employs TRBV28 and TRBJ2-7, with TRBD1 matching 8 bases. V lost 7 bases, J lost 3 bases, and 5 bases stayed unmatched. This CDR3 is built from 13 residues. The germline gives CDR1 MDHEN, CDR2 SYDVKM. CDR3 DNA: TGTGCCAGCACCTTGACAGGGGACTACGAGCAGTACTTC. This gives the protein CASTLTGDYEQYF.

The CDR3 sequence is CASSGTGGRQPQHF. The CDR3 coding sequence is TGTGCCAGTAGTGGGACAGGGGGTAGACAGCCCCAGCATTTT. The rearrangement joins TRBV19 to TRBJ1-5, with 11 bases lining up with TRBD1. Looked up from germline, CDR1 is LNHDA and CDR2 is SQIVND (reference sequence). Trimming cost V 5 bases and J 7 bases; bases outside gene matches: 4. The CDR3 contains 14 residues.

The rearrangement joins TRBV5-8 to TRBJ1-6, with D uncertain. The CDR3 length is 16 residues. Per the germline V gene, CDR1 is SGHTS and CDR2 is YDEGEE. Trimming took 0 bases from V and 7 from J, leaving 14 bases between them. The CDR3 DNA reads TGTGCCAGCAGCTTGGACCCCACGGGCGCAAATTCACCCCTCCACTTT. It translates to CASSLDPTGANSPLHF. Full variable domain (outside the CDR3, taken from reference TRBV5-8 and TRBJ1-6): EAGVTQSPTHLIKTRGQQATLRCSPISGHTSVYWYQQALGLGLQFLLWYDEGEERNRGNFPPRFSGRQFPNYSSELNVNALELEDSALYLCASSLDPTGANSPLHFGNGTRLTVT.

The CDR3 reads CASSGGRVEEKLFF. The CDR3, as DNA: TGTGCCAGCAGCGGGGGGAGGGTTGAAGAAAAACTGTTTTTT. The chain combines TRBV9 with TRBJ1-4, with D possibly TRBD1 on 5 matching bases. Germline V gene data show CDR1 as SGDLS and CDR2 as YYNGEE. This CDR3 contains 14 residues. Deletions cut 3 bases from V and 8 bases from J, with 14 bases between.

The chain couples TRBV6-5 to TRBJ1-4; 7 bases agree with TRBD1. This CDR3 has 14 amino acids. J was trimmed by 0 bases and V by 5 bases; bases with no gene match: 0. Per germline, CDR1 MNHEY and CDR2 SVGAGI. The CDR3 reads CASSTGATNEKLFF. DNA for the CDR3: TGTGCCAGCAGTACAGGGGCAACTAATGAAAAACTGTTTTTT.

The V and J genes are TRBV6-4 and TRBJ1-1, with D possibly matching TRBD1 (5 bases). With 3 bases removed from V and 1 base from J, the gap between germline ends came to 12 bases. This CDR3 has 15 residues. The V gene's germline CDR1 is MRHNA and CDR2 SNTAGT. Here the CDR3 DNA reads TGTGCCAGCAGTGATAAGGCAGGGAGGAACACTGAAGCTTTCTTT. It translates to CASSDKAGRNTEAFF.